One T cell receptor beta chain is described in this entry. V lost 5 bases and J lost 7, with 15 bases in between. This CDR3 is 13 amino acids long. Looked up from germline, CDR1 is SGHAT and CDR2 is FQNNGV. The protocol was immunoSEQ multiplex PCR, while the TCRdb copy is restricted to in-frame clones and leaves out a portion. The repertoire holds 180,000 or so clones, 65% to 85% seen once, with around 7% in the top ten. This record comes from a study of blood T cell repertoires in COVID-19. Sequenced material: peripheral blood. The chain uses TRBV11-2 and TRBJ2-7, with D possibly TRBD2 on 6 matching bases. The receptor was derived from a woman in her thirties or forties with COVID-19, enrolled during active disease. The CDR3 protein is CASSRGTAGEQYF. The DNA of the CDR3 is TGTGCCAGCAGCCGCGGGACCGCGGGGGAGCAGTACTTC.